This T cell receptor beta chain was documented in a study of T cell repertoires in ileal Crohn's disease. Study overall: 35% were active smokers at surgery; median disease duration was 7.9 years. Every patient was operated on for stricturing (roughly 60%) or penetrating (39%) complications. From the surgical specimen's inflamed ileum, biopsies were taken as M0.

This CDR3 has 14 amino acids. In germline, CDR1 is SGHKS, CDR2 YYEKEE (reference sequence). J was trimmed by 0 bases and V by 5 bases; bases with no gene match: 3. Described time point: inflamed ileum from the surgical specimen. Adults with ileal or ileocolonic Crohn's disease and an indication for resection were eligible. The repertoire was sequenced with immunoSEQ multiplex PCR; TCRdb's copy has only in-frame clones and lacks some. Of under 2,000 clones in the sample, 80% to 90% were seen once. What was sequenced was ileal tissue. This rearrangement joins TRBV5-5 to TRBJ2-5; 8 bases align to TRBD1. The source is an adult with Crohn's disease. The DNA for the CDR3 is TGTGCCAGCAGTCGGGACAGGAACCAAGAGACCCAGTACTTC. Amino acid sequence: CASSRDRNQETQYF.